This T cell receptor (beta chain) appears in the sequencing data of a study of cytomegalovirus exposure and HLA in healthy donors. In the PCR, 60 Vbeta and 13 Jbeta primers were used. Produced via immunoSEQ multiplex PCR; TCRdb's table is partial and in-frame only. Among approximately 150,000 clones, 80% were seen once, and the ten largest hold about 2.5%. Germline V lookup: CDR1 SGHAT, CDR2 FQDESV (reference sequence). The CDR3 totals 12 residues. The trim removed 4 bases at V and 8 bases at J, leaving 3 bases unmatched. About this clone: Its antigen is unidentified.

The study's findings and limits: Certain sequence variants were highly shared and formed a cluster, and this cluster was likely a sequencing artifact.

Sample: PBMCs. This TCR derives from a male donor in good health and CMV-seronegative. The V and J genes are TRBV11-1 and TRBJ1-1; TRBD1 matches at 8 bases. CDR3 DNA: TGTGCCAGCAGCTCGGACAGGGCCGAAGCTTTCTTT. It is translated as CASSSDRAEAFF.